The entry below gives a single T cell receptor (beta chain) sequence along with its context. This entry is derived from a study of blood T cell repertoires in COVID-19. Whole-study context: PBMCs, B-cell-depleted T cells, or T cells were the source of the cDNA or gDNA that made up the material.

TCRdb's table, derived via immunoSEQ multiplex PCR, lists solely in-frame clones and lacks some. The profile covers fewer than 400,000 clones, with nearly 90% appearing a single time and 1.5% to 2% taken by the ten largest. Per the germline V gene, CDR1 is LNHNV and CDR2 is YYDKDF (reference sequence). After removal of 4 bases from V and 7 bases from J, the junction contained 9 bases not matched to a gene. The length of the CDR3 is 15 residues. Recovered Cohort 3 donors showed two negative PCRs, clearance, or symptom resolution. Material: PBMCs or T cells enriched from blood (not recorded which). The chain is built from TRBV15 and TRBJ1-2, with 10 bases aligning to TRBD1. The receptor was derived from a woman aged 25 to 39 who had recovered from COVID-19. CDR3 coding DNA: TGTGCCACCAGCAAACCGGGACAGGGGTTTGCTGGCTACACCTTC. Its translation: CATSKPGQGFAGYTF.